The following is a T cell receptor (beta chain) sequence with its context. What it binds is unknown. This sample stems from a study of T cell responses to AZD1222 COVID-19 vaccine. Study results and caveats: Nearly half of unique spike-specific TCRs reportedly avoided B.1.351 and B.1.1.7 mutated regions. Recipients of two AZD1222 doses showed rising Spike-specific TCR breadth and depth. Repertoire sampling was restricted to post-peak T cell response timepoints.

Method: immunoSEQ multiplex PCR; TCRdb's copy keeps in-frame clones and lacks some. The sample consists of tens of thousands of clones, approximately 89% of them appearing once. V was pared by 6 bases and J by 4 bases, with 9 bases between. This CDR3 has 13 residues. The sequencing used peripheral blood, collected on day 0 of AZD1222 vaccination. This receptor was obtained from an adult in good health. The chain couples TRBV12-3 or TRBV12-4 to TRBJ2-2; no firm D call. This CDR3 is CASSIRLTGELFF. CDR3 in DNA: TGTGCCAGCAGCATCAGGCTCACCGGGGAGCTGTTTTTT.